The 22 T cell receptor beta chains listed next were all sequenced from one sample in a study of T cell responses to AZD1222 COVID-19 vaccine. Sequencing used immunoSEQ multiplex PCR; TCRdb keeps in-frame clones, though not all of them. The repertoire holds some 66,000 clones, less than 90% seen once, with 17% in the top ten. Sequenced material: peripheral blood, taken on day 0 of AZD1222 vaccination. Receptor source: an adult in good health.

V and J are TRBV13 and TRBJ2-2; 7 positions agree with TRBD1. Germline assignment: CDR1 PRHDT and CDR2 FYEKMQ (reference sequence). Losses at the gene ends were 8 bases for V and 6 bases for J; bases not matched to a gene: 9. CDR3 length equals 14 residues. The CDR3 DNA is TGTGCCAGCGGGAGAGGGGGCGAGGCCGGGGAGCTGTTTTTT. Its translation is CASGRGGEAGELFF.

The chain uses TRBV14 and TRBJ1-6; D is perhaps TRBD1 (6 bases). Trimming shortened V by 4 bases and J by 4 bases, and 14 bases separated the two germline ends. The CDR3 is 16 residues long. Germline loops: CDR1 SGHDN, CDR2 FVKESK. The CDR3 loop reads CASSRAGTPYNSPLHF. CDR3 nucleotide sequence: TGTGCCAGCAGCCGAGCCGGGACACCATATAATTCACCCCTCCACTTT.

This chain links TRBV3-1 (or the pseudogene TRBV3-2) with TRBJ2-4, with 9 bases identical to TRBD1. This CDR3 is built from 17 residues. Per germline, CDR1 LGHDT and CDR2 YNNKEL (reference sequence). The ends lost 2 bases at V and 7 bases at J; junction bases unmatched: 12. CDR3 amino acids: CASSQFPQSGTGNIQYF. CDR3 coding DNA: TGTGCCAGCAGCCAATTTCCCCAATCGGGGACAGGGAACATTCAGTACTTC.

This clone has a single count. The chain carries TRBV6-5 and TRBJ1-1; 9 bases fit TRBD1. J was trimmed by 0 bases and V by 6 bases; bases with no gene match: 2. The germline CDR1 and CDR2 sequences are MNHEY and SVGAGI. This CDR3 comprises 14 residues. In DNA form, the CDR3 reads TGTGCCAGCAGCACAGGGGGCCTGAACACTGAAGCTTTCTTT. This encodes CASSTGGLNTEAFF.

The CDR3 DNA is TGTGCTGGGGGGGCAACTAATGAAAAACTGTTTTTT. This sequence encodes CAGGATNEKLFF. The chain links TRBV28 to TRBJ1-4; possible D gene TRBD1, 5 bases. From germline, CDR1 is MDHEN and CDR2 SYDVKM. This CDR3 has 12 residues.

This clone was picked up a small number of times. The CDR3 here is CASSEPGGYYEQYF. The CDR3 nucleotides are TGTGCCAGCAGTGAACCCGGGGGATACTACGAGCAGTACTTC. The rearrangement uses TRBV2 and TRBJ2-7, with TRBD2 as a possible D gene (6 bases). This CDR3 has 14 amino acids. Trimming removed 2 bases from V and 3 bases from J, with 11 bases in between. From germline, CDR1 is SNHLY and CDR2 FYNNEI.

The gene calls are TRBV18 and TRBJ1-1; 9 bases line up with TRBD1. With V trimmed by 3 bases and J by 0 bases, 8 bases remained unmatched. The CDR3 is made up of 17 amino acids. CDR1 and CDR2 (germline): KGHSH, LQKENI. DNA for the CDR3: TGTGCCAGCTCACCGCAACAGGGGGCGGGAATGAACACTGAAGCTTTCTTT. It translates to CASSPQQGAGMNTEAFF. The whole variable domain, filled in from reference TRBV18 and TRBJ1-1, reads NAGVMQNPRHLVRRRGQEARLRCSPMKGHSHVYWYRQLPEEGLKFMVYLQKENIIDESGMPKERFSAEFPKEGPSILRIQQVVRGDSAAYFCASSPQQGAGMNTEAFFGQGTRLTVV.

This chain uses TRBV3-1 (or the pseudogene TRBV3-2) with TRBJ1-5; D is unresolved. Germline CDR1 and CDR2: LGHDT and YNNKEL (reference sequence). V lost 1 base to trimming and J lost 7 bases, with 5 bases between them. The CDR3 loop spans 12 amino acids. The CDR3 loop is CASSQGEQPQHF. Written as DNA, the CDR3 is TGTGCCAGCAGCCAAGGGGAACAGCCCCAGCATTTT.

The V and J genes are TRBV6-6 and TRBJ2-3, with 8 bases that match TRBD1. The germline CDR1 and CDR2 sequences are MNHNY and SVGAGI (reference sequence). CDR3 size: 14 residues. The V and J ends lost 4 bases and 4 bases, in that order; junction bases with no gene match: 4. As DNA, the CDR3 is TGTGCCAGCAGTTTGGACAGGGAGGCAGATACGCAGTATTTT. This codes for CASSLDREADTQYF.

This chain connects TRBV5-1 to TRBJ2-5; tentative D call: TRBD2 (5 bases). Germline V CDR1 and CDR2: SGHRS, YFSETQ. V shed 0 bases and J shed 5 bases, with 8 bases lying between them. CDR3 length equals 13 residues. CDR3 sequence (DNA): TGCGCCAGCAGCTTGGGTTCGGGGGAGACCCAGTACTTC. As protein: CASSLGSGETQYF. The full variable domain, rest sourced from reference TRBV5-1 and TRBJ2-5, is KAGVTQTPRYLIKTRGQQVTLSCSPISGHRSVSWYQQTPGQGLQFLFEYFSETQRNKGNFPGRFSGRQFSNSRSEMNVSTLELGDSALYLCASSLGSGETQYFGPGTRLLVL.

The V call is TRBV27, the J call TRBJ2-1; 9 bases are shared with TRBD2. This CDR3 is 17 amino acids long. Germline V gene lookup returns CDR1 MNHEY and CDR2 SMNVEV (reference sequence). The junction had 7 bases not matched to a gene; V was cut back by 2 bases and J by 2 bases. The CDR3: CASSLIPLAGTYNEQFF. The DNA for the CDR3 is TGTGCCAGCAGTTTAATCCCCCTAGCGGGGACCTACAATGAGCAGTTCTTC.

J is TRBJ2-5 and V is TRBV18; D is unresolved. Germline lookup yields CDR1 KGHSH and CDR2 LQKENI. V was shortened by 0 bases and J by 5 bases, with 10 bases between the two germline ends. The CDR3 contains 14 residues. CDR3 in amino acids: CASSPPSLGETQYF. The CDR3 nucleotides read TGTGCCAGCTCACCACCAAGCTTAGGCGAGACCCAGTACTTC.

The chain couples TRBV9 to TRBJ1-6; perhaps TRBD1 as D (5 bases). V was clipped by 3 bases and J by 5 bases, with 12 bases between them. The germline gives CDR1 SGDLS, CDR2 YYNGEE. This CDR3 contains 15 residues. CDR3 in amino acids: CASSARDGNNSPLHF. The DNA for the CDR3 is TGTGCCAGCAGCGCGAGGGACGGCAATAATTCACCCCTCCACTTT.

The genes are TRBV28 and TRBJ1-6; D is perhaps TRBD1 (6 bases). The CDR3 totals 16 residues. The V gene lost 7 bases and the J gene lost 11 bases, with 24 bases spanning the gap. Germline lookup yields CDR1 MDHEN and CDR2 SYDVKM. CDR3 loop: CASTQGPPQGMTPLHF. The CDR3 DNA reads TGTGCCAGCACTCAAGGCCCCCCGCAGGGGATGACACCCCTCCACTTT. The variable domain in full, with the rest retrieved from reference TRBV28 and TRBJ1-6, is DVKVTQSSRYLVKRTGEKVFLECVQDMDHENMFWYRQDPGLGLRLIYFSYDVKMKEKGDIPEGYSVSREKKERFSLILESASTNQTSMYLCASTQGPPQGMTPLHFGNGTRLTVT.

The chain carries TRBV4-1 and TRBJ2-5; possible D gene TRBD1, 6 bases. Per germline, CDR1 MGHRA and CDR2 YSYEKL. V lost 1 base to trimming and J lost 5 bases, with 11 bases between them. The CDR3 extends over 14 amino acids. The CDR3 here is CASSQVGAAETQYF. For the CDR3, the DNA is TGCGCCAGCAGCCAAGTGGGGGCTGCCGAGACCCAGTACTTC.

The gene calls are TRBV4-1 and TRBJ2-2; no reliable D call. The CDR3 has 15 residues. CDR1 MGHRA and CDR2 YSYEKL come from the germline V gene. V lost 6 bases and J lost 2, with 13 bases in between. The CDR3 spells CASSPQMTNTGELFF. CDR3 nucleotides: TGCGCCAGCAGTCCTCAAATGACTAACACCGGGGAGCTGTTTTTT.

The CDR3 protein is CASSQDSGTGGIYGYTF. Written as DNA, the CDR3 is TGTGCCAGCAGCCAAGATTCCGGGACAGGGGGCATCTATGGCTACACCTTC. The chain has TRBV3-1 (or the pseudogene TRBV3-2) and TRBJ1-2, with TRBD1 identical over 12 bases. V shed 0 bases and J 4 bases; nucleotides not matched to a gene: 6. Germline CDR1 reads LGHDT; CDR2 reads YNNKEL (reference sequence). CDR3 length equals 17 residues.

The V call is TRBV28, the J call TRBJ1-1; weak D call: TRBD1 (6 bases). In germline, CDR1 is MDHEN, CDR2 SYDVKM. V was pared by 7 bases and J by 6 bases, with 15 bases between. The CDR3 has 13 residues. The CDR3 region is CASTLRGVSEAFF. The CDR3 DNA reads TGTGCCAGCACTCTGAGGGGGGTCTCTGAAGCTTTCTTT. The full variable domain, in which reference TRBV28 and TRBJ1-1 provide the parts outside the CDR3, is DVKVTQSSRYLVKRTGEKVFLECVQDMDHENMFWYRQDPGLGLRLIYFSYDVKMKEKGDIPEGYSVSREKKERFSLILESASTNQTSMYLCASTLRGVSEAFFGQGTRLTVV.

CDR3 residues: CSADSYNEQFF. The DNA for the CDR3 is TGCAGCGCCGACAGCTACAATGAGCAGTTCTTC. The chain links TRBV29-1 to TRBJ2-1, with D perhaps TRBD1 (5 bases). Trimming shortened V by 7 bases and J by 3 bases, and 7 bases separated the two germline ends. The germline V gene has CDR1 SQVTM and CDR2 ANQGSEA. The CDR3 sequence is 11 residues long.

The gene calls are TRBV21-1 and TRBJ1-5; the listed D gene, TRBD1, was not tested against the DNA. TRBV21-1 is a documented pseudogene. The length of the CDR3 is 15 residues. The CDR3, as DNA: TGTGCCAGCAGCTCCCCGGACAGGATTCATCAGCCCCAGCATTTT. This codes for CASSSPDRIHQPQHF.

This clone showed up just once. V usage is TRBV28 and J usage is TRBJ2-7; no firm D call. The CDR3 runs 12 residues. Germline V CDR1 and CDR2: MDHEN, SYDVKM. Trimming removed 6 bases from V and 3 bases from J, with 9 bases in between. The CDR3 bases are TGTGCCAGCAGCCCTACCTACTACGAGCAGTACTTC. Translated, it gives CASSPTYYEQYF.

Only one count was recorded for this clone. J is TRBJ2-5 and V is TRBV25-1, with 9 bases identical to TRBD2. V lost 1 base, J lost 4 bases, and 7 bases stayed unmatched. The CDR3 is 16 residues long. Germline values: CDR1 MGHDK, CDR2 SYGVNS. Written as DNA, the CDR3 is TGTGCCAGCAGTGAATTGGTTAGCGGGGGCCCAGAGACCCAGTACTTC. Its translation: CASSELVSGGPETQYF.